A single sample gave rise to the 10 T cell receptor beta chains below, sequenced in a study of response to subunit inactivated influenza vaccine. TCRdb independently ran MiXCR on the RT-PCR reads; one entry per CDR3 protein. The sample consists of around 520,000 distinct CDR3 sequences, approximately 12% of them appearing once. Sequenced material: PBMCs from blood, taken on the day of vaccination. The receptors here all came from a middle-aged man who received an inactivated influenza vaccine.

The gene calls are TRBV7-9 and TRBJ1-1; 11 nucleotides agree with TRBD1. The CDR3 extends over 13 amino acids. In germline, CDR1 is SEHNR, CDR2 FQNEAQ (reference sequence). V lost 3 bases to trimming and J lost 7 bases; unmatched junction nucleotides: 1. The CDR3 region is CASSLGQGDEAFF. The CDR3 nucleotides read TGTGCCAGCAGCTTGGGACAGGGGGATGAAGCTTTCTTT.

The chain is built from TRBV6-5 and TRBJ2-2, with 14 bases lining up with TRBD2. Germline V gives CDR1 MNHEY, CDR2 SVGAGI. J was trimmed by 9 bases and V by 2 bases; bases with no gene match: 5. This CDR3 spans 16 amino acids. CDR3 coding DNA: TGTGCCAGCAGTTACCAGACTAGCGGGGGGGTTCGGGAGCTGTTTTTT. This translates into CASSYQTSGGVRELFF.

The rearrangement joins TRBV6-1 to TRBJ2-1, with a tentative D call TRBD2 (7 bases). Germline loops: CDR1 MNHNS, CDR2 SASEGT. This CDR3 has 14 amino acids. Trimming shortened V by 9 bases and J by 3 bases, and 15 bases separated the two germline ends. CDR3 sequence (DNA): TGTGCCAGTAAACTAGCGACAGGCTACAATGAGCAGTTCTTC. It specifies CASKLATGYNEQFF.

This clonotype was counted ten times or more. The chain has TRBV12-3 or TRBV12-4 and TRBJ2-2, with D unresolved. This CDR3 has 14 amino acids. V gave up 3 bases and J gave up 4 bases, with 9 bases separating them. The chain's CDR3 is CASSFGWATGELFF. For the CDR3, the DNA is TGTGCCAGCAGTTTTGGTTGGGCCACCGGGGAGCTGTTTTTT.

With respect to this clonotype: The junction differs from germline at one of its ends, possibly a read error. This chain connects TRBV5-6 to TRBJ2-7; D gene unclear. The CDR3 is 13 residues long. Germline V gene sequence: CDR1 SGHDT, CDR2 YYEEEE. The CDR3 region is CAISTGLGFPQYF. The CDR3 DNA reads TGTGCCATCAGCACCGGGCTCGGATTCCCGCAGTACTTC. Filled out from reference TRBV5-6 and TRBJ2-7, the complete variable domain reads DAGVTQSPTHLIKTRGQQVTLRCSPKSGHDTVSWYQQALGQGPQFIFQYYEEEERQRGNFPDRFSGHQFPNYSSELNVNALLLGDSALYLCAISTGLGFPQYFGPGTRLTVT.

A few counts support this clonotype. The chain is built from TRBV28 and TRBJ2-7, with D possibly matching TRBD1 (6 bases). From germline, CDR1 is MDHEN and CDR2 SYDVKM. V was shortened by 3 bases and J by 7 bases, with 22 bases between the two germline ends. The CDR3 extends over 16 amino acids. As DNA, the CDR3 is TGTGCCAGCAGTTTGGTCACGGGACACCCCTATGGTGAGCAGTACTTC. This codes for CASSLVTGHPYGEQYF.

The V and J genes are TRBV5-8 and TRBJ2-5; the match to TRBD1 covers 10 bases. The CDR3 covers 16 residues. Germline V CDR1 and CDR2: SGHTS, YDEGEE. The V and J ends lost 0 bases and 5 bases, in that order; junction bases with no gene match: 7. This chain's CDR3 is CASSLDPTGGMETQYF. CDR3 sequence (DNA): TGTGCCAGCAGCTTGGACCCGACAGGGGGCATGGAGACCCAGTACTTC.

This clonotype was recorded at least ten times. Here the CDR3 DNA reads TGCAGTGCTCCTCTCCCCGGGAGGGACACTGAAGCTTTCTTT. Protein sequence: CSAPLPGRDTEAFF. The J gene is TRBJ1-1, the V gene TRBV20-1, with D uncertain. Germline CDR1 reads DFQATT; CDR2 reads SNEGSKA (reference sequence). The CDR3 covers 14 residues. V lost 5 bases, J lost 3 bases, and 16 bases lay in between.

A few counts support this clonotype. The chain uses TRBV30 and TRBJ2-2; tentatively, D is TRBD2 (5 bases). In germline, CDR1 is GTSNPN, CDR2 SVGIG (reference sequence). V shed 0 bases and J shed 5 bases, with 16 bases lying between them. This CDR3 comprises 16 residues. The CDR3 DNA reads TGTGCCTGGAGTGTACTGGTAGGAGGCCTAACCGGGGAGCTGTTTTTT. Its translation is CAWSVLVGGLTGELFF.

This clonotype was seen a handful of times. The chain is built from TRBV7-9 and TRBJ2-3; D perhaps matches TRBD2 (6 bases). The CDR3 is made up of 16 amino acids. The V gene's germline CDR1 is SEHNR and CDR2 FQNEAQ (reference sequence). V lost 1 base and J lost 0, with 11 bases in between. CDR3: CASSLVPGGSTDTQYF. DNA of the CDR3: TGTGCCAGCAGCTTAGTACCCGGGGGAAGCACAGATACGCAGTATTTT.